This TCR beta chain was profiled in a study of blood T cell repertoires in COVID-19. Study-level information: Samples came from the United States, Italy and Spain, spanning acute and convalescent COVID-19. The analysed material was cDNA or gDNA that came from T cells, B-cell-depleted T cells, or PBMCs.

CDR3 size: 15 residues. Trimming took 0 bases from V and 5 from J; bases not matched to a gene: 7. Germline CDR1 SGHDT, CDR2 YYEEEE. Methods used by the authors: Estimates of nucleated cell counts were drawn from the amplification of reference gene primers. Clones were read by immunoSEQ multiplex PCR, and TCRdb kept only the in-frame ones, dropping some. V and J calls and clone size come straight from that table; D and trimming were deduced from the DNA. Altogether nearly 350,000 clones are present, almost 90% being singletons, with the ten largest covering about 7%. Seattle-derived patients entered the study during active infection and were followed longitudinally.

The sequence was collected from a woman aged 70-85 years with COVID-19, enrolled during active disease. The V and J genes are TRBV5-6 and TRBJ2-7; 8 bases line up with TRBD2. Material for sequencing was peripheral blood. CDR3 sequence reads: CASSLAGRGSDEQYF. CDR3 nucleotide sequence: TGTGCCAGCAGCTTGGCCGGGAGGGGGTCTGACGAGCAGTACTTC.